The clone carrying this T cell receptor (beta chain) showed up just once. This entry is derived from a study of blood T cell repertoires in COVID-19. Study-level background: Donors in the United States, Italy and Spain gave samples during acute or convalescent COVID-19.

Cohort allocation depended upon clinical history that participants reported. TCRdb's copy holds only in-frame clones and misses some; the assay was immunoSEQ multiplex PCR. The sample yields about 370,000 clones, about 89% seen once. This CDR3 region has 15 residues. The germline V gene encodes CDR1 SGHTA and CDR2 FQGNSA. Trimming removed 3 bases at V and 2 bases at J, with 11 bases between. The sample consisted of PBMCs or T cells enriched from blood (not recorded which). This sequence originates from a woman between 35 and 50 years old who had been exposed to COVID-19. The rearrangement links TRBV7-2 to TRBJ2-1, with unresolved D. CDR3: CASSFRVAPYNEQFF. CDR3 DNA sequence: TGTGCCAGCAGCTTTCGGGTGGCCCCCTACAATGAGCAGTTCTTC.